This T cell receptor (beta chain) was identified in a study of beta chain features in type 1 diabetes. Study-level information: Cells sorted and examined across all samples totaled nearly 110,000,000.

V lost 9 bases and J 2 bases, leaving 15 bases between the germline ends. The germline CDR1 and CDR2 sequences are WNHNN and SYGVQD (reference sequence). The CDR3 runs 14 residues. The sequenced template was cDNA made from the entire isolated RNA. Only in-frame clones appear in the TCRdb table, and some are missing; sequencing was by immunoSEQ multiplex PCR. The repertoire consists of nearly 250,000 clones, with roughly an eighth occurring once and the leading ten covering approximately 0.024%. The sample taken for sequencing was naive CD4+ T cells from blood. This chain connects TRBV10-1 to TRBJ2-3; a possible D gene is TRBD2 (7 bases). The clonotype comes from a woman aged 40 to 50 in good health. The CDR3 region is CASGRRGHTDTQYF. The CDR3 DNA is TGCGCCAGTGGTCGGCGGGGGCACACAGATACGCAGTATTTT.